The 23 T cell receptor beta chains below all came from one sample that was sequenced in a study of T cells in Graves' hyperthyroidism and ophthalmopathy. TCR beta CDR3 sequences were amplified from RNA transcripts. Carried out on the TCR CDR3, a first-round RT-PCR used the HTBI primer set. TCRdb reprocessed the multiplex PCR reads with MiXCR, giving one entry per CDR3 protein. The profile shows more than 550,000 distinct CDR3 sequences, roughly 46% of them singletons. Sequencing was done on a sample of peripheral blood or thyroid tissue (not recorded which). These receptors were taken from an adult man with Graves' disease, either hyperthyroidism or ophthalmopathy (not recorded which).

This clonotype was seen a few times. V usage is TRBV12-3 or TRBV12-4 and J usage is TRBJ1-4; TRBD1 matches 7 bases. The CDR3 covers 15 residues. Losses at the gene ends were 3 bases for V and 6 bases for J; bases not matched to a gene: 7. CDR3 sequence: CASSLEGAADEKLFF. The DNA for the CDR3 is TGTGCCAGCAGTTTGGAGGGGGCCGCGGATGAAAAACTGTTTTTT.

Many counts were recorded for this clonotype. The chain joins TRBV29-1 to TRBJ2-5; unclear D gene. The V end lost 4 bases, the J end lost 5 bases, and 8 bases lay between the germline ends. The germline V gene encodes CDR1 SQVTM and CDR2 ANQGSEA. This CDR3 contains 11 residues. As DNA, the CDR3 is TGCAGCGTTGCCCTCAAGGAGACCCAGTACTTC. As protein: CSVALKETQYF. Drawing the rest from reference TRBV29-1 and TRBJ2-5, the complete variable domain is SAVISQKPSRDICQRGTSLTIQCQVDSQVTMMFWYRQQPGQSLTLIATANQGSEATYESGFVIDKFPISRPNLTFSTLTVSNMSPEDSSIYLCSVALKETQYFGPGTRLLVL.

In its sample, this clonotype was seen a few times. V usage is TRBV10-3 and J usage is TRBJ1-1; TRBD1 aligns across 7 bases. Unmatched junction bases numbered 6, after V lost 2 bases and J lost 3 bases. Germline CDR1 reads ENHRY; CDR2 reads SYGVKD. The CDR3 runs to 15 residues. This CDR3 is CAISEAGRGYTEAFF. CDR3 coding DNA: TGTGCCATCAGTGAGGCGGGCAGGGGGTACACTGAAGCTTTCTTT.

This clonotype was recorded at least ten times. The V and J genes are TRBV24-1 and TRBJ1-5, with D unclear. The CDR3 covers 14 residues. The germline V and J ends were trimmed by 4 bases and 2 bases, with 8 bases remaining between them. Germline V CDR1 and CDR2: KGHDR, SFDVKD. Here the CDR3 DNA reads TGTGCCACCAGTGACTACGGGGGCAATCAGCCCCAGCATTTT. Translating gives CATSDYGGNQPQHF.

V usage is TRBV29-1 and J usage is TRBJ1-2; perhaps TRBD1 as D (5 bases). Trimming took off 4 bases at V and 4 bases at J, with 16 bases between the two ends. CDR3 size: 14 residues. The germline gives CDR1 SQVTM, CDR2 ANQGSEA. The CDR3 DNA reads TGCAGCGTTGTAGTTCAGGGAGCGGGCTATGGCTACACCTTC. This codes for CSVVVQGAGYGYTF.

This clonotype showed up just a few times. The genes are TRBV9 and TRBJ1-2; D is unresolved. The CDR3 runs to 16 residues. Germline V gene data show CDR1 as SGDLS and CDR2 as YYNGEE. V was pared by 3 bases and J by 2 bases, with 17 bases between. The CDR3 spells CASSGGERVGNYGYTF. The CDR3 nucleotides are TGTGCCAGCAGCGGAGGCGAAAGGGTCGGAAACTATGGCTACACCTTC.

This clonotype has more than one count but fewer than ten. This chain joins TRBV6-1 and TRBJ1-1; the match to TRBD1 covers 11 bases. The ends lost 5 bases at V and 6 bases at J; junction bases unmatched: 8. Germline loops: CDR1 MNHNS, CDR2 SASEGT. The CDR3 spans 15 residues. CDR3 amino acids: CASSHLGQGAAEAFF. CDR3 nucleotides: TGTGCCAGCAGTCACCTAGGACAGGGGGCAGCTGAAGCTTTCTTT.

Many counts were recorded for this clonotype. The chain is built from TRBV7-9 and TRBJ1-6; D may be TRBD1 (5 bases). V shed 1 base and J shed 10 bases, with 8 bases lying between them. The CDR3 consists of 13 residues. Germline CDR1 SEHNR, CDR2 FQNEAQ (reference sequence). CDR3 sequence (DNA): TGTGCCAGCAGCTTAGGGGGGATCTCACCCCTCCACTTT. It yields the protein CASSLGGISPLHF.

This chain connects TRBV20-1 to TRBJ2-7; the match to TRBD2 covers 12 bases. The junction had 2 bases not matched to a gene; V was cut back by 1 base and J by 4 bases. The CDR3 loop spans 14 amino acids. The germline gives CDR1 DFQATT, CDR2 SNEGSKA (reference sequence). The CDR3 DNA is TGCAGTGCTAGAGTTGGACTAGCGGGATACGAGCAGTACTTC. Translating it yields CSARVGLAGYEQYF.

This chain joins TRBV5-1 and TRBJ1-2, with 11 bases identical to TRBD1. CDR3 length: 15 amino acids. Trimming cost V 0 bases and J 6 bases; bases outside gene matches: 4. Germline lookup yields CDR1 SGHRS and CDR2 YFSETQ. The CDR3 reads CASSLAGQGGDGYTF. For the CDR3, the DNA is TGCGCCAGCAGCTTGGCGGGACAGGGGGGTGATGGCTACACCTTC.

This clonotype came up many times. The CDR3 sequence is CASGTSSPLHF. The CDR3 nucleotides read TGTGCCAGTGGTACCTCTTCACCCCTCCACTTT. The rearrangement joins TRBV6-5 to TRBJ1-6; D gene uncertain. There are 11 residues in the CDR3. Germline assignment: CDR1 MNHEY and CDR2 SVGAGI. V was shortened by 9 bases and J by 9 bases, with 9 bases between the two germline ends.

This clonotype was picked up many times. The chain joins TRBV19 to TRBJ1-4, with 8 positions matching TRBD1. The trim removed 9 bases at V and 5 bases at J, leaving 8 bases unmatched. The CDR3 is 14 amino acids. Germline assignment: CDR1 LNHDA and CDR2 SQIVND (reference sequence). In nucleotides, the CDR3 is TGTGCCAGCAGCCGGACAGGGTCAAATGAAAAACTGTTTTTT. Translating gives CASSRTGSNEKLFF. The entire variable domain, with the rest obtained from reference TRBV19 and TRBJ1-4, is as follows: DGGITQSPKYLFRKEGQNVTLSCEQNLNHDAMYWYRQDPGQGLRLIYYSQIVNDFQKGDIAEGYSVSREKKESFPLTVTSAQKNPTAFYLCASSRTGSNEKLFFGSGTQLSVL.

The genes are TRBV7-9 and TRBJ1-2; TRBD1 matches 8 bases. CDR3 length: 15 residues. From germline, CDR1 is SEHNR and CDR2 FQNEAQ (reference sequence). Trimming at V came to 5 bases and at J to 1 base, leaving 6 bases not matched to a gene. DNA of the CDR3: TGTGCCAGCAGCCAAGCGACAGGGGATAACTATGGCTACACCTTC. Residues: CASSQATGDNYGYTF.

The chain recombines TRBV20-1 with TRBJ1-1; D possibly corresponds to TRBD1 (5 bases). V was pared by 0 bases and J by 1 base, with 15 bases between. The CDR3 is 16 residues long. CDR1 DFQATT and CDR2 SNEGSKA come from the germline V gene (reference sequence). CDR3: CSAREVRGIGNTEAFF. CDR3 in DNA: TGCAGTGCTAGAGAGGTTCGGGGCATAGGGAACACTGAAGCTTTCTTT.

This sequence joins TRBV19 and TRBJ1-1, with D possibly TRBD1 on 5 matching bases. The CDR3 consists of 14 residues. The V and J ends lost 8 bases and 6 bases respectively, with 19 bases between them. Germline lookup yields CDR1 LNHDA and CDR2 SQIVND (reference sequence). The CDR3 bases are TGTGCCAGTGTAAGGAGGGGTCCGAAGGCTGAAGCTTTCTTT. It is translated as CASVRRGPKAEAFF.

The chain combines TRBV19 with TRBJ1-5; D remains unclear. Trimming cost V 4 bases and J 0 bases, with 10 bases left between them. CDR1 LNHDA and CDR2 SQIVND come from the germline V gene (reference sequence). The CDR3 runs 15 residues. In DNA form, the CDR3 reads TGTGCCAGTAGTACGGCAGATTATAGCAATCAGCCCCAGCATTTT. Encoded protein: CASSTADYSNQPQHF.

CDR3 sequence (DNA): TGTGCCAGCAGCTCCTTTCTTCCCGGACAGGGGATCTATGGCTACACCTTC. It specifies CASSSFLPGQGIYGYTF. The chain employs TRBV7-2 and TRBJ1-2; 9 bases map to TRBD1. This CDR3 has 17 residues. With V trimmed by 4 bases and J by 4 bases, 13 bases remained unmatched. Germline V gives CDR1 SGHTA, CDR2 FQGNSA.

As to this clonotype: Just one base apart from a much larger clone, this may be a read error. The rearrangement links TRBV7-9 to TRBJ2-7; D remains unclear. V lost 5 bases to trimming and J lost 3 bases, with 8 bases between them. The CDR3 covers 12 residues. Germline CDR1 is SEHNR and CDR2 is FQNEAQ (reference sequence). The CDR3 is CASSTRVYEQYF. The DNA of the CDR3 is TGTGCCAGCAGCACCCGGGTCTACGAGCAGTACTTC.

The V call is TRBV7-2, the J call TRBJ2-7, with D maybe TRBD1 (6 bases). CDR1 is SGHTA and CDR2 is FQGNSA in the germline V gene. The CDR3 length is 15 residues. V was trimmed by 5 bases and J by 2 bases, leaving 16 bases between them. The CDR3 sequence: CASSPSQGPTYEQYF. CDR3 in DNA: TGTGCCAGCAGCCCCTCTCAGGGGCCCACCTACGAGCAGTACTTC.

This clonotype was counted at least ten times. The chain is built from TRBV29-1 and TRBJ1-1; no firm D call. The germline V gene encodes CDR1 SQVTM and CDR2 ANQGSEA. The CDR3 is 13 residues long. V lost 0 bases and J 5 bases, leaving 10 bases between the germline ends. The CDR3 coding sequence is TGCAGCGTTGAAGAGGGAGGTCGGACTGAAGCTTTCTTT. Translating it yields CSVEEGGRTEAFF.

This clonotype was detected ten times or more. The gene calls are TRBV7-8 and TRBJ1-6; no clear D gene. CDR1 and CDR2 (germline): SGHVS, FQNEAQ. The CDR3 runs 17 residues. V dropped 5 bases and J dropped 0 bases, with 14 bases sitting between them. The CDR3 here is CASSPSVWSSYNSPLHF. The CDR3 DNA reads TGTGCCAGCAGCCCTAGCGTTTGGAGCTCCTATAATTCACCCCTCCACTTT.

The V call is TRBV7-2, the J call TRBJ1-1, with 8 positions matching TRBD1. CDR1 is SGHTA, CDR2 FQGNSA, per germline. V was pared by 3 bases and J by 0 bases, with 12 bases of the junction left unmatched. The CDR3 runs to 18 residues. The CDR3 DNA is TGTGCCAGCAGCTTGAGGTCCGGGACAGGATTGTTGAACACTGAAGCTTTCTTT. It specifies CASSLRSGTGLLNTEAFF.

This clonotype was detected many times. This chain joins TRBV12-3 or TRBV12-4 and TRBJ1-5, with D maybe TRBD1 (5 bases). Trimming pared 4 bases from V and 5 bases from J, leaving 12 bases between. The CDR3 loop spans 14 amino acids. CDR3 bases: TGTGCCAGCAGTTCATCGTCAGGGTATCAGCCCCAGCATTTT. Translation: CASSSSSGYQPQHF.